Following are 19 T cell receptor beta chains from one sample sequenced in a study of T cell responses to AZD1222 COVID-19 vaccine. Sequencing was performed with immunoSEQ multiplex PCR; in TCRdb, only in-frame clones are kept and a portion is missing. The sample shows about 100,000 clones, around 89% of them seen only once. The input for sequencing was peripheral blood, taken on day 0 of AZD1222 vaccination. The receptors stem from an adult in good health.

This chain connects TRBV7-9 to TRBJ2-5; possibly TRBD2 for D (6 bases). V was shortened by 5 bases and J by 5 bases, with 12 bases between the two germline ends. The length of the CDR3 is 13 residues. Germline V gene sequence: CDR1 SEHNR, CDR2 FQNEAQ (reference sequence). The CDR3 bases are TGTGCCAGCAGCCCGGCCGCGGGGGAGACCCAGTACTTC. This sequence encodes CASSPAAGETQYF.

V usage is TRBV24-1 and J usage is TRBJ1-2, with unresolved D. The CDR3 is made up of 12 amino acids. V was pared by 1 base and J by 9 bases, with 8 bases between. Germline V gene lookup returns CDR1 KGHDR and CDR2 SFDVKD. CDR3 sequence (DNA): TGTGCCACCAGTGATTTACCAGGCCGCTACACCTTC. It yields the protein CATSDLPGRYTF.

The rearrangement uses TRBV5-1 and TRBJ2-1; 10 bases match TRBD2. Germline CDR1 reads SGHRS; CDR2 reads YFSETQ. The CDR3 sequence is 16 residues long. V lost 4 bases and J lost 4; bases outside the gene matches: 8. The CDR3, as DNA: TGCGCCAGCAGCCCTAGCGGGAGAGGGGCATACAATGAGCAGTTCTTC. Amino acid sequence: CASSPSGRGAYNEQFF.

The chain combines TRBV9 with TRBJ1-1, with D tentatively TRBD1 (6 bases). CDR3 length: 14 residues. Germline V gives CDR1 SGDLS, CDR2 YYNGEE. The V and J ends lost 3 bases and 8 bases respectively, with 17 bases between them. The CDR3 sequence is CASSASPGAGEAFF. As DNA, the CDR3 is TGTGCCAGCAGCGCCAGTCCAGGGGCTGGGGAAGCTTTCTTT.

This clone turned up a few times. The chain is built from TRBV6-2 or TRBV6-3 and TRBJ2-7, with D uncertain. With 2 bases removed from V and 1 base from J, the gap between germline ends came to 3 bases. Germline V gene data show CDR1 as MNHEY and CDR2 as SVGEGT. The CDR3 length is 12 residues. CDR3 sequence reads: CASSYDSYEQYF. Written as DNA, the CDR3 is TGTGCCAGCAGTTACGATTCCTACGAGCAGTACTTC.

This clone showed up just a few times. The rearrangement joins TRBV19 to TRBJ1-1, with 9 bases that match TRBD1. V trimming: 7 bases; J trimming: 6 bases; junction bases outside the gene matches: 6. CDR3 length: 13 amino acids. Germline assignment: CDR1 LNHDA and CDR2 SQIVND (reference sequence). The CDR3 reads CASMDRGPPEAFF. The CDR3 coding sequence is TGTGCCAGTATGGACAGGGGTCCCCCTGAAGCTTTCTTT. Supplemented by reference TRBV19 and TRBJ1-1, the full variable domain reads DGGITQSPKYLFRKEGQNVTLSCEQNLNHDAMYWYRQDPGQGLRLIYYSQIVNDFQKGDIAEGYSVSREKKESFPLTVTSAQKNPTAFYLCASMDRGPPEAFFGQGTRLTVV.

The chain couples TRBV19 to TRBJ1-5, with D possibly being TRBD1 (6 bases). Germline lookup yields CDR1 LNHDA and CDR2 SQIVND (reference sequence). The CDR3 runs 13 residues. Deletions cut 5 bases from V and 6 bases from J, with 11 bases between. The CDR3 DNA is TGTGCCAGTAGTCGGGGGGGCCCTCAGCCCCAGCATTTT. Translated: CASSRGGPQPQHF.

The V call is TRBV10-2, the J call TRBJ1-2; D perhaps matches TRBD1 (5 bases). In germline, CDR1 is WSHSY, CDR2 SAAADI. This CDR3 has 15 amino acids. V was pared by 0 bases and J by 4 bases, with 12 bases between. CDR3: CASSESGAYTYGYTF. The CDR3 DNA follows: TGCGCCAGCAGTGAGTCAGGGGCATACACCTATGGCTACACCTTC.

For the CDR3, the DNA is TGTGCCAGCTCACCCTCAGGACAGTCCGGGCAGTACTTC. This translates into CASSPSGQSGQYF. The rearrangement links TRBV18 to TRBJ2-7; tentative D call: TRBD1 (6 bases). Germline V gene lookup returns CDR1 KGHSH and CDR2 LQKENI. The CDR3 extends over 13 amino acids. The V end lost 3 bases, the J end lost 9 bases, and 15 bases lay between the germline ends.

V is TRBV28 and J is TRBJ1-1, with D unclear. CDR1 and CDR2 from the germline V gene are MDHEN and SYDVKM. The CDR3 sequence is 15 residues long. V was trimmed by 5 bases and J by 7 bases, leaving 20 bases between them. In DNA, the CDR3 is TGTGCCAGCAGTCCTACACTGGGAGGGTACGATGAAGCTTTCTTT. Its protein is CASSPTLGGYDEAFF.

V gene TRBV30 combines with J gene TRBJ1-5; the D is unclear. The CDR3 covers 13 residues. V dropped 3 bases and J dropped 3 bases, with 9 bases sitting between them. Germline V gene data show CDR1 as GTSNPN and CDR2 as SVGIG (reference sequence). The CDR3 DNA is TGTGCCTGGAGCGGGCTTTTCAATCAGCCCCAGCATTTT. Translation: CAWSGLFNQPQHF.

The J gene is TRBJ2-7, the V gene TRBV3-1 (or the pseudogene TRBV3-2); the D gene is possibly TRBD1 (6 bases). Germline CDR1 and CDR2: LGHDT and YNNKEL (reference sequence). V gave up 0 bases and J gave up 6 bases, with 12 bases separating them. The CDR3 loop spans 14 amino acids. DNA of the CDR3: TGTGCCAGCAGCCAAGAGGGACATAAAGCCGAGCAGTACTTC. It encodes CASSQEGHKAEQYF.

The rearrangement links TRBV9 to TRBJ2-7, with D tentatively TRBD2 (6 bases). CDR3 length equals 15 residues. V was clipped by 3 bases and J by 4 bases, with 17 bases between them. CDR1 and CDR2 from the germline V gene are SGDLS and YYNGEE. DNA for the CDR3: TGTGCCAGCAGCGCCCGATCGGGAGTGGTATACGAGCAGTACTTC. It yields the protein CASSARSGVVYEQYF.

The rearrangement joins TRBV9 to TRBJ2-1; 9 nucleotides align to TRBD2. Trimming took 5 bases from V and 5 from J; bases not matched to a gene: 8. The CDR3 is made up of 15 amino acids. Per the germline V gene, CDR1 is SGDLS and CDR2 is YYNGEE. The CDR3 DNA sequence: TGTGCCAGCAGGGCAGGGCTAGCGGGAAACAATGAGCAGTTCTTC. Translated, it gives CASRAGLAGNNEQFF.

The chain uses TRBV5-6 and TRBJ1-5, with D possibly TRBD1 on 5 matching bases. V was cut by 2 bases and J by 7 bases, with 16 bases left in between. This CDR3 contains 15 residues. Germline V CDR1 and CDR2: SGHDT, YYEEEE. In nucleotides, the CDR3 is TGTGCCAGCAGCTTCCTCCAGGGAGGGTCACAGCCCCAGCATTTT. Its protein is CASSFLQGGSQPQHF.

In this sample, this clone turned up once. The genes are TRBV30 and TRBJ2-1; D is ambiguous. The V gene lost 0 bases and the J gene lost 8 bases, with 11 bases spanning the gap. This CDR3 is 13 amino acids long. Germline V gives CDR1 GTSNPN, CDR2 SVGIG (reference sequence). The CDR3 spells CAWSVGYFDEQFF. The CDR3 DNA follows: TGTGCCTGGAGTGTAGGCTACTTCGATGAGCAGTTCTTC. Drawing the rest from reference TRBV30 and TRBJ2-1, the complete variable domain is SQTIHQWPATLVQPVGSPLSLECTVEGTSNPNLYWYRQAAGRGLQLLFYSVGIGQISSEVPQNLSASRPQDRQFILSSKKLLLSDSGFYLCAWSVGYFDEQFFGPGTRLTVL.

CDR3 protein: CASTLRGGGLYEQYF. For the CDR3, the DNA is TGTGCCAGCACCCTACGGGGGGGCGGCCTCTACGAGCAGTACTTC. The chain uses TRBV7-2 and TRBJ2-7, with 8 positions matching TRBD2. Germline V CDR1 and CDR2: SGHTA, FQGNSA. CDR3 size: 15 residues. J gave up 3 bases and V 7 bases, and 11 bases lay outside the gene matches.

The CDR3 loop reads CASSLLQGSTNEKLFF. In DNA, the CDR3 is TGTGCCAGCAGCCTCCTCCAGGGGTCAACTAATGAAAAACTGTTTTTT. This chain connects TRBV28 to TRBJ1-4; tentative D call: TRBD1 (6 bases). This CDR3 comprises 16 residues. Trimming pared 6 bases from V and 0 bases from J, leaving 14 bases between. Germline V gene sequence: CDR1 MDHEN, CDR2 SYDVKM. Filled out from reference TRBV28 and TRBJ1-4, the complete variable domain reads DVKVTQSSRYLVKRTGEKVFLECVQDMDHENMFWYRQDPGLGLRLIYFSYDVKMKEKGDIPEGYSVSREKKERFSLILESASTNQTSMYLCASSLLQGSTNEKLFFGSGTQLSVL.

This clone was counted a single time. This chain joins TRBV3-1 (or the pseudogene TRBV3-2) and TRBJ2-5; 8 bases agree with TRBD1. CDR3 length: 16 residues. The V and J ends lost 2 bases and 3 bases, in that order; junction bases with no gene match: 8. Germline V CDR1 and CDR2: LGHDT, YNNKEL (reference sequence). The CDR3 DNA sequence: TGTGCCAGCAGCCAATGGAGGACAGGGTGGGAAGAGACCCAGTACTTC. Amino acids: CASSQWRTGWEETQYF.